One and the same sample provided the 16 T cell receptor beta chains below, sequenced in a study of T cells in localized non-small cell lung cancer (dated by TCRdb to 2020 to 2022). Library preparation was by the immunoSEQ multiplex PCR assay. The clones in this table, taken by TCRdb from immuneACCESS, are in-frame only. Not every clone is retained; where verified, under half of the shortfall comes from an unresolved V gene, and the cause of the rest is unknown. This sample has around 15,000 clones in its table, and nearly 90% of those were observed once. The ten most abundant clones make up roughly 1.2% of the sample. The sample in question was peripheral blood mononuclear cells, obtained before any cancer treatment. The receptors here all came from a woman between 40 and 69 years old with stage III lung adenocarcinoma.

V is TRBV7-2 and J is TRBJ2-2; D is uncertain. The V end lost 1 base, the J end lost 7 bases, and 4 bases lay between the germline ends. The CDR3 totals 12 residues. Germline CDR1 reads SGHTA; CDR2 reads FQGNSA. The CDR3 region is CASSLGIGELFF. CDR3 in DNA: TGTGCCAGCAGCTTAGGTATCGGGGAGCTGTTTTTT.

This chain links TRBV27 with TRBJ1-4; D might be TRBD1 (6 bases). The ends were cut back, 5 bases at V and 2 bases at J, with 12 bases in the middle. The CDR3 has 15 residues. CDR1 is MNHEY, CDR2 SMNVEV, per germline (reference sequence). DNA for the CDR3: TGTGCCAGCAGTACCCAGGGGCTCACTAATGAAAAACTGTTTTTT. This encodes CASSTQGLTNEKLFF.

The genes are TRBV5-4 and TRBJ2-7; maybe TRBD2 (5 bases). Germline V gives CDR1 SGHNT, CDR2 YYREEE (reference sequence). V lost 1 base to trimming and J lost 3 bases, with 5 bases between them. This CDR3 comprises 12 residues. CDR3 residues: CASSLSGYEQYF. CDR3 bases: TGTGCCAGCAGCTTGAGCGGCTACGAGCAGTACTTC.

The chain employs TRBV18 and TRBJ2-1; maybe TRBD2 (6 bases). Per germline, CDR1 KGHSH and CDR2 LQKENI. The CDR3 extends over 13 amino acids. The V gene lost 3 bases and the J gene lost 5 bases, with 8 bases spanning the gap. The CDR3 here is CASSPRTNNEQFF. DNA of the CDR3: TGTGCCAGCTCACCGCGGACTAACAATGAGCAGTTCTTC.

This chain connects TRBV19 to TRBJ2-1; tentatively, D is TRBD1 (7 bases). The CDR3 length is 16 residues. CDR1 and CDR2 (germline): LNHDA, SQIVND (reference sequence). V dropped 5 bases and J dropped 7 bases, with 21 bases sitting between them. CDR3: CASSFLRGQSLNEQFF. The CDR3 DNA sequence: TGTGCCAGTAGTTTCCTGCGGGGACAGAGCCTGAATGAGCAGTTCTTC.

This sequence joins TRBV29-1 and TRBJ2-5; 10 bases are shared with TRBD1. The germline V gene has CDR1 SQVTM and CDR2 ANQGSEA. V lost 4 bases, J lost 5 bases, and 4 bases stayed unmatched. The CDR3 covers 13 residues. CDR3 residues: CSVGGTGAETQYF. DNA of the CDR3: TGCAGCGTTGGGGGGACAGGGGCCGAGACCCAGTACTTC. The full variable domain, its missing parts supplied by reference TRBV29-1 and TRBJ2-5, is SAVISQKPSRDICQRGTSLTIQCQVDSQVTMMFWYRQQPGQSLTLIATANQGSEATYESGFVIDKFPISRPNLTFSTLTVSNMSPEDSSIYLCSVGGTGAETQYFGPGTRLLVL.

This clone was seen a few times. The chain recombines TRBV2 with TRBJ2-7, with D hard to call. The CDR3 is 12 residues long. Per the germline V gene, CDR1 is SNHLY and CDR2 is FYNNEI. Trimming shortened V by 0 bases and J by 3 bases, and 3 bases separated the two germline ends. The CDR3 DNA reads TGTGCCAGCAGTGAAGCTTTCTACGAGCAGTACTTC. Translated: CASSEAFYEQYF.

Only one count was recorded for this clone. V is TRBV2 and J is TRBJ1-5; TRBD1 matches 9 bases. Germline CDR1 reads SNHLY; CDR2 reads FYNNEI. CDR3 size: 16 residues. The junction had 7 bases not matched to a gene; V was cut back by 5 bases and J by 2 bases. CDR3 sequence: CASSYETGGGNQPQHF. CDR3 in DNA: TGTGCCAGCAGTTATGAGACAGGGGGTGGCAATCAGCCCCAGCATTTT.

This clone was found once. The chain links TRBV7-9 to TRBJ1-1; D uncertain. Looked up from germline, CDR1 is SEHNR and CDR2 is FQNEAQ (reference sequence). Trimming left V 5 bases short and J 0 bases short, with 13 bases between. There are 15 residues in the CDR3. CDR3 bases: TGTGCCAGCAGCATCCCAGGATTGGTGAACACTGAAGCTTTCTTT. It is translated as CASSIPGLVNTEAFF.

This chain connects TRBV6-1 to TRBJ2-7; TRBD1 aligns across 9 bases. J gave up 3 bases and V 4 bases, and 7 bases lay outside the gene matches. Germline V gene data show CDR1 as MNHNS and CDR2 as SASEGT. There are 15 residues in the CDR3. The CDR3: CASSAKRTGVYEQYF. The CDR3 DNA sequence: TGTGCCAGCAGTGCAAAAAGGACAGGGGTCTACGAGCAGTACTTC.

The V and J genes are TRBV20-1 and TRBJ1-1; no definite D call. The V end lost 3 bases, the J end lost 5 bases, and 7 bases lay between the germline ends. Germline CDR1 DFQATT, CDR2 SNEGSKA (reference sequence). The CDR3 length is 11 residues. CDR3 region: CSASRITEAFF. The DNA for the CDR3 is TGCAGTGCTAGTCGAATTACTGAAGCTTTCTTT.

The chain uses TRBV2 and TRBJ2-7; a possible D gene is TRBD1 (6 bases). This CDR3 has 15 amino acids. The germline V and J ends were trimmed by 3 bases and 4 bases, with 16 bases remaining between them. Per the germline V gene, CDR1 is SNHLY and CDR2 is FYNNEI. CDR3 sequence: CASSDFSDRDYEQYF. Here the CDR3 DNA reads TGTGCCAGCAGTGATTTTTCGGACAGAGATTACGAGCAGTACTTC. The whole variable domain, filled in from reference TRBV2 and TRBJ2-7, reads EPEVTQTPSHQVTQMGQEVILRCVPISNHLYFYWYRQILGQKVEFLVSFYNNEISEKSEIFDDQFSVERPDGSNFTLKIRSTKLEDSAMYFCASSDFSDRDYEQYFGPGTRLTVT.

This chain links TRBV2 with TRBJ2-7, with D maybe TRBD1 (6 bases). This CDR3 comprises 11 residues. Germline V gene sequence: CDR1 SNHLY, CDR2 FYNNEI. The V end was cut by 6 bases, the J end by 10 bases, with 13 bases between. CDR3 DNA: TGTGCCAGCAGGCTCAGGGGCGAACAGTACTTC. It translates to CASRLRGEQYF.

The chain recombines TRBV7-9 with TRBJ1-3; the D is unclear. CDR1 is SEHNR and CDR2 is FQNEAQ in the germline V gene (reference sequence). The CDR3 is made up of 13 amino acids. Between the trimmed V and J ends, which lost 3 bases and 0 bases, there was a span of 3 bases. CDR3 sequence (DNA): TGTGCCAGCAGCTTCGGCTCTGGAAACACCATATATTTT. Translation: CASSFGSGNTIYF.

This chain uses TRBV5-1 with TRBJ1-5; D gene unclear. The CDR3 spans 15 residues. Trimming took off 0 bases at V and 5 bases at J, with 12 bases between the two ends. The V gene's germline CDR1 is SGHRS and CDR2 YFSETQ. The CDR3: CASSLAGVQHQPQHF. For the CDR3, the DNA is TGCGCCAGCAGCTTGGCTGGGGTACAGCATCAGCCCCAGCATTTT.

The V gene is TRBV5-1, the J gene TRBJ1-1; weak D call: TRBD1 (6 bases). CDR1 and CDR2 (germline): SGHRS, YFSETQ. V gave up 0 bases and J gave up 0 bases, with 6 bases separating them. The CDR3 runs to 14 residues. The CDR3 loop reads CASSLGQVNTEAFF. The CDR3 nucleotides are TGCGCCAGCAGCTTGGGACAGGTGAACACTGAAGCTTTCTTT. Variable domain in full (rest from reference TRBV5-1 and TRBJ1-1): KAGVTQTPRYLIKTRGQQVTLSCSPISGHRSVSWYQQTPGQGLQFLFEYFSETQRNKGNFPGRFSGRQFSNSRSEMNVSTLELGDSALYLCASSLGQVNTEAFFGQGTRLTVV.